The source of this T cell receptor beta chain is a study of Tregs in tolerant kidney transplant recipients (dated by TCRdb to between 2017 and 2020). For the wider study: The transplants used related donors along with nonmyeloablative bone marrow transplantation, and in the human trials mixed chimerism was transient. The study used TCRbeta sequencing to identify donor-specific regulatory T cells before combined kidney and bone marrow transplantation, then tracked those cells after transplant. Points the paper makes about the study in general: Expanding Tregs with activated donor B cells appeared to identify the most biologically relevant and donor-specific TCRbeta repertoire. Donor-specific Treg expansion was found to exceed global Treg expansion in tolerant patients, suggesting antigen-driven rather than nonspecific expansion. Although technical replication error seemed to be minimal, the question of biological reproducibility was not addressed directly. For some patients, the PCR primers changed as time went on, which meant samples from those patients could not be compared with one another at the nucleotide level. The study was limited by small patient numbers, and the findings need validation in larger populations and under other immunosuppression protocols.

Genomic DNA was extracted from sorted cells with the QIAGEN DNeasy Blood and Tissue Kit for TCRbeta CDR3 sequencing. Through immunoSEQ, high-throughput TCRbeta CDR3 sequencing was done commercially, including PCR amplification with internal controls and bias correction. On the authors' methods: Unique productive TCRbeta sequences were defined by CDR3 nucleotide sequence when primers matched and otherwise by CDR3 amino acid sequence together with Vbeta and Jbeta genes. To correct for sorting error, sequences found in more than one sorted population at a frequency ratio of 2:1 or less were discarded, and the remaining shared sequences were assigned to the population with the higher frequency. Sequences were defined as donor-reactive when expanded at least 5-fold in CFSE-low cells versus unstimulated cells and present at a frequency of at least 0.01% in CFSE-low cells. Jensen-Shannon divergence calculated on the top 100 TCRbeta sequences ranked by frequency was used to measure repertoire divergence. For samples with multiple sequencing runs, sorting error was corrected separately for each run before the runs were pooled. Not all clones reach the TCRdb copy of this immuneACCESS table, which keeps in-frame sequences only. Checked studies attribute under half of the gap to unresolved V genes and leave the rest unexplained. The V and J calls and clone size come from that table; D and trimming were worked out from the DNA. In this sample the table shows over 50,000 clones, approximately 85% of which occur a single time. Approximately 2.1% of the sample is held by the ten biggest clonotypes.

Read against the paper, the sample's time point label means: blood sample drawn before combined kidney and bone marrow transplant. Unstimulated Tregs (CD4+CD25+CD127-), CD4+ non-Tregs (CD4+CD25-), CD4 and CD8 cells were FACS-sorted from thawed PBMCs. Thawed PBMCs were rested overnight at 37 degrees C with 150 to 200 IU/ml IL-2 before Treg sorting. The patients were a few recipients of combined kidney and bone marrow transplants from the ITN036ST trial, and samples were available only for these trial subjects. Healthy control blood was separated into PBMCs by Ficoll density gradient and cryopreserved, and patient PBMCs were collected both before and after transplant. As concerns this clone: There is no known antigen for this receptor. No quality values exist for individual bases; no much larger clone is one base distant.

Inclusive of the bounding cysteine and phenylalanine, the CDR3 is 13 residues long. The sequence is cut down to CDR3 DNA, 39 bases in frame from base 1. In the germline V gene, CDR1 corresponds to MDHEN and CDR2 to SYDVKM. Trimming accounts for 11 bases at V and 6 bases at J, while the number of junction bases matched to no gene is 13. The chain was built from TRBV28 and TRBJ2-7, and 7 junction bases match TRBD1. This clonotype originated in a human donor who received a combined kidney and bone marrow transplant. The sequenced sample was Tregs from blood, obtained before the transplant. The DNA is as follows: TGTGCCTCCTGTATGACAGGGACCCTCGAGCAGTACTTC. This is translated as CASCMTGTLEQYF.